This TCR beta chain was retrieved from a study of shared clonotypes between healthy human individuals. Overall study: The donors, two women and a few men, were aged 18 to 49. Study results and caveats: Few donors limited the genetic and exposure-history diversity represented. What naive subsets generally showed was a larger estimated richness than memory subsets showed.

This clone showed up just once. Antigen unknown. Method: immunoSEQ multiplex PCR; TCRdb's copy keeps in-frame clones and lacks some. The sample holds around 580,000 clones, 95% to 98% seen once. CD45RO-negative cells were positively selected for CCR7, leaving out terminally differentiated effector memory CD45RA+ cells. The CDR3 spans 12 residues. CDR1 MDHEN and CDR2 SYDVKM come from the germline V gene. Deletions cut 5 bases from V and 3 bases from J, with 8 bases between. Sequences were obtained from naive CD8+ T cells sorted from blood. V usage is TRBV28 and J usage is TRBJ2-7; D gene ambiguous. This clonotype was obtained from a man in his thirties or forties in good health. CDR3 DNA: TGTGCCAGCAGTATGCCTATCTACGAGCAGTACTTC. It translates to CASSMPIYEQYF. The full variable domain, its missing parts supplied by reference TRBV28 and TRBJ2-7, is DVKVTQSSRYLVKRTGEKVFLECVQDMDHENMFWYRQDPGLGLRLIYFSYDVKMKEKGDIPEGYSVSREKKERFSLILESASTNQTSMYLCASSMPIYEQYFGPGTRLTVT.